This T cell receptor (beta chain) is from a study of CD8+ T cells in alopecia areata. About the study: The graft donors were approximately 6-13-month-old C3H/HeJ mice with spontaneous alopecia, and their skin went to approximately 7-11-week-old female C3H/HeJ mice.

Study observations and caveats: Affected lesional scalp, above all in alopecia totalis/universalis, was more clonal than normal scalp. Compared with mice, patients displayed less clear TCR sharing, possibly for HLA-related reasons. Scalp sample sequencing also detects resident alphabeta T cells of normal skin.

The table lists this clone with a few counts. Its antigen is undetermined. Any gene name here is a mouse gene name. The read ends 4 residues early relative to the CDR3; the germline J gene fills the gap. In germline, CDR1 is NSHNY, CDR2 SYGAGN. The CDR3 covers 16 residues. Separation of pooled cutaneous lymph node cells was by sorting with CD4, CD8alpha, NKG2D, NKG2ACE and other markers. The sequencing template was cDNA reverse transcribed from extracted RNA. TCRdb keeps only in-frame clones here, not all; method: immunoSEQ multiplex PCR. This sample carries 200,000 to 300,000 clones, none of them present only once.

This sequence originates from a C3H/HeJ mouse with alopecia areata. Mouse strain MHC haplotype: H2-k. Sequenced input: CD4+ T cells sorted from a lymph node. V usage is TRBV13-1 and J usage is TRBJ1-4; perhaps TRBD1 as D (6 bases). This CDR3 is CASSASGLGGPERLFF. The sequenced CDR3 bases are TGTGCCAGCAGTGCCTCGGGACTGGGGGGGCCCGAA.